This T cell receptor beta chain was identified during a study of CD8+CD57+ T cells in acquired aplastic anemia (dated by TCRdb to 2016 to 2018). For the study in its entirety: A mean of 3.2 ug of DNA, ranging from about 0.2 to 27.4 ug, was extracted from sorted CD4+ and CD8+ cells. A CD8+CD57+ expansion meant a frequency higher than the mean frequency seen in healthy subjects.

What the authors observed across the whole study: Patients and healthy controls showed no significant difference in CD8+ Simpson's diversity (P=0.060). Around 30 CD8+ CDR3 sequences were shared between patients and controls but appeared highly expressed in patients and within their immunodominant clones.

The CDR3 runs 14 residues from the cysteine to the phenylalanine. The CDR3 DNA has 42 bases and is translated from base 1. CDR1 MNHEY and CDR2 SVGAGI are derived from the germline V gene. Comment on this clonotype: Its target antigen remains unknown. A read error may explain this, as a much larger clone is one base away.

Expansion of CD8+CD57+ cells had been shown by flow cytometry in the patients chosen for sequencing. Every patient had a diagnosis of severe acquired aplastic anemia based on International Study of Aplastic Anemia and Agranulocytosis and Camitta criteria. At the time blood was sampled, none of the patients had received any therapy. The study deep-sequenced TCR repertoires of sorted CD4+ and CD8+ blood T cells from severe aplastic anemia patients and healthy subjects. Patients were enrolled in the USA under clinicaltrials.gov protocols 00001620, 01623167, 00001397, 00071045, 00081523 and 00961064. Ficoll-Paque density gradient centrifugation was used to isolate peripheral blood mononuclear cells. CD4+ and CD8+ T cells were sorted by FACS or magnetic beads before DNA extraction. TCR beta VDJ combination and CDR3 sequence profiling used genomic DNA as the template. An Illumina HiSeq 2000 was used for TCR repertoire sequencing. In the source study's methods: TRBV/TRBJ rearrangement plots, CDR3 size and DJ length profiles, and Simpson's diversity index were used to assess repertoires. Whichever DNA sequence was most abundant in the deep sequencing data was defined as the immunodominant clone. CDR3 amino acid sequences were screened for sharing across subjects and compared with published repertoires and the VDJdb database. In-frame beta chains were kept once TCRdb had trimmed the public reads at Q25 with fastp and called clones with MiXCR. Under each unique CDR3 protein, matching rows form one entry showing the most common genes and DNA. These V and J calls rely on TCRdb rather than the paper's analysis. Present in this sample are about 150,000 distinct CDR3 sequences, 45% to 55% of which were seen just once. Clones ranked in the top ten supply around a third of the sample.

The V and J genes are TRBV6-5 and TRBJ1-1; the D gene is perhaps TRBD1, on 6 matching bases. The TCR was taken from a human donor with aplastic anemia. Sequenced sample: sorted CD4+, CD8+, or CD8+CD57+ T cells (not recorded which) from PBMCs. The DNA reads TGTGCCAGCAGTTACCAACAGGGCGACACTGCAGCTTTCTTT. Its protein product is CASSYQQGDTAAFF.